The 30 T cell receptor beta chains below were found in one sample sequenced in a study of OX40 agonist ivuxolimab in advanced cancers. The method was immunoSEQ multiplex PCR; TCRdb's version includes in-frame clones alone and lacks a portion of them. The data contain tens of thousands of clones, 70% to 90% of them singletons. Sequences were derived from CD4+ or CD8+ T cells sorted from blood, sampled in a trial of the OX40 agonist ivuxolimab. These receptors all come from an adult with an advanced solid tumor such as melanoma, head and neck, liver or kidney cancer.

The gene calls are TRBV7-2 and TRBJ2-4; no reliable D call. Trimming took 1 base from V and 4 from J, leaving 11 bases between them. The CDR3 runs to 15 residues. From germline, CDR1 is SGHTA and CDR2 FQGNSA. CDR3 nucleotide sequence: TGTGCCAGCAGCTTAGAAGCCACATCGAAAAACATTCAGTACTTC. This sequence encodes CASSLEATSKNIQYF.

The CDR3 reads CASASGYEQYF. CDR3 nucleotides: TGTGCCAGCGCTAGCGGGTACGAGCAGTACTTC. This chain joins TRBV6-5 and TRBJ2-7; TRBD2 matches at 8 bases. In germline, CDR1 is MNHEY, CDR2 SVGAGI. Trimming cost V 8 bases and J 4 bases; bases outside gene matches: 1. This CDR3 is 11 amino acids long.

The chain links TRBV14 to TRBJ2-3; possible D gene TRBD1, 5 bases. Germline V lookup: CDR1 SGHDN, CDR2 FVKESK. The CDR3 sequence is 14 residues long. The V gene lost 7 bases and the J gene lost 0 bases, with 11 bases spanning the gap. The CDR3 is CASTSDISTDTQYF. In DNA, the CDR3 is TGTGCCAGCACCTCGGACATTAGCACAGATACGCAGTATTTT. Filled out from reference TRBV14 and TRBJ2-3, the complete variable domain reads EAGVTQFPSHSVIEKGQTVTLRCDPISGHDNLYWYRRVMGKEIKFLLHFVKESKQDESGMPNNRFLAERTGGTYSTLKVQPAELEDSGVYFCASTSDISTDTQYFGPGTRLTVL.

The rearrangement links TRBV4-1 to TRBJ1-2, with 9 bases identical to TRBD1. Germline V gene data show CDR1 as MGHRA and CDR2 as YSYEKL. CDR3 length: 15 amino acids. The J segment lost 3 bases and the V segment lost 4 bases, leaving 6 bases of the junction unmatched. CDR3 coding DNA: TGCGCCAGCAGCCCGACAGGGGGACGGGACTATGGCTACACCTTC. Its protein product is CASSPTGGRDYGYTF.

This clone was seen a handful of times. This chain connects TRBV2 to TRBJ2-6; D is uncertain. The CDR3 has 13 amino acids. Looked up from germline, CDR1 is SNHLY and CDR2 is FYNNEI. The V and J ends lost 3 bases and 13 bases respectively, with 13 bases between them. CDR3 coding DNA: TGTGCCAGCAGTGAGGCCTCCGTGGCGGTCCTGACTTTC. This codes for CASSEASVAVLTF.

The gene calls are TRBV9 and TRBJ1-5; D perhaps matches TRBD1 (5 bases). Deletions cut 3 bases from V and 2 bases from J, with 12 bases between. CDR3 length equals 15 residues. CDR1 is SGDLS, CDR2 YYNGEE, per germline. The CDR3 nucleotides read TGTGCCAGCAGCGCCCGTGACAGTCGCAATCAGCCCCAGCATTTT. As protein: CASSARDSRNQPQHF.

CDR3: CASSSLPSNEQFF. The DNA for the CDR3 is TGTGCCAGTAGTAGCCTACCTAGCAATGAGCAGTTCTTC. This chain uses TRBV19 with TRBJ2-1; no clear D gene. The germline V gene has CDR1 LNHDA and CDR2 SQIVND (reference sequence). The CDR3 has 13 amino acids. Deletions cut 4 bases from V and 6 bases from J, with 10 bases between.

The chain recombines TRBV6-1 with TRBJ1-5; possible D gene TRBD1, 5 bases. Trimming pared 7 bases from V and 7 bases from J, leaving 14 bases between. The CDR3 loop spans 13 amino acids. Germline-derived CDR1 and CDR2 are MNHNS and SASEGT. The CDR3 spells CASTDRGMQPQHF. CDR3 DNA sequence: TGTGCCAGCACGGATAGGGGCATGCAGCCCCAGCATTTT.

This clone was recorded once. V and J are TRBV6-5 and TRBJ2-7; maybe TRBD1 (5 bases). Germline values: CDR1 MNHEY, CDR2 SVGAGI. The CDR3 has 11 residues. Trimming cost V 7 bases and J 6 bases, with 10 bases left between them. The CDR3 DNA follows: TGTGCCAGCAAACAGGAAGGCGAGCAGTACTTC. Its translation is CASKQEGEQYF.

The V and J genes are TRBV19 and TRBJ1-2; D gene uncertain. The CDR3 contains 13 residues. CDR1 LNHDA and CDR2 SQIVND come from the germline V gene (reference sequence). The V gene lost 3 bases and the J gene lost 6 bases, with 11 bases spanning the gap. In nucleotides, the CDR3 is TGTGCCAGTAGTATCGTCGCTGCTCATGGCTACACCTTC. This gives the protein CASSIVAAHGYTF.

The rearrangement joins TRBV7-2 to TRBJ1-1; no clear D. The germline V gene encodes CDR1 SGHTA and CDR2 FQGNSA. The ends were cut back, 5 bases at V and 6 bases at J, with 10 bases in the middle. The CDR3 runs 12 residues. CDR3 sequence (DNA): TGTGCCAGCAGCAGGGTACTTTCTGAAGCTTTCTTT. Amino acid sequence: CASSRVLSEAFF.

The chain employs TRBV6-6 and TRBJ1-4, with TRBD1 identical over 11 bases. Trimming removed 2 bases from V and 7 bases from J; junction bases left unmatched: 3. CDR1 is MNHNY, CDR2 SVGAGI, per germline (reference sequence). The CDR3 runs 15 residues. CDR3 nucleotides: TGTGCCAGCAGTTACCCGGGACAGGGGGGTGAAAAACTGTTTTTT. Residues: CASSYPGQGGEKLFF.

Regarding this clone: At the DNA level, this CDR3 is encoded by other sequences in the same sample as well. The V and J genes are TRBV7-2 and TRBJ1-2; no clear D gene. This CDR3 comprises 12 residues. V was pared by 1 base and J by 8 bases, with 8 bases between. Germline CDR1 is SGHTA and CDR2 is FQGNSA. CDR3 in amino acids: CASSLEVGGYTF. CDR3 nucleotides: TGTGCCAGCAGCTTAGAAGTTGGCGGCTACACCTTC.

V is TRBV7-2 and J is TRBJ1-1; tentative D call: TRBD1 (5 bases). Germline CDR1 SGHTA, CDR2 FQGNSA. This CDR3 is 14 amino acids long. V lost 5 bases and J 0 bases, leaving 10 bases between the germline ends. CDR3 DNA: TGTGCCAGCAGCCCCGGGGCTATGAACACTGAAGCTTTCTTT. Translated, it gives CASSPGAMNTEAFF. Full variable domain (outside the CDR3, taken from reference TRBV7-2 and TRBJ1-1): GAGVSQSPSNKVTEKGKDVELRCDPISGHTALYWYRQSLGQGLEFLIYFQGNSAPDKSGLPSDRFSAERTGGSVSTLTIQRTQQEDSAVYLCASSPGAMNTEAFFGQGTRLTVV.

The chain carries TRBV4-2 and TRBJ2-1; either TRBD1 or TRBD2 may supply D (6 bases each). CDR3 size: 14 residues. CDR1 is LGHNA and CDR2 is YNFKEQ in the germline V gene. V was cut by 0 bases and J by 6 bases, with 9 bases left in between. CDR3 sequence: CASSQDRGPNEQFF. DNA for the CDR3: TGTGCCAGCAGCCAAGATCGGGGGCCCAATGAGCAGTTCTTC.

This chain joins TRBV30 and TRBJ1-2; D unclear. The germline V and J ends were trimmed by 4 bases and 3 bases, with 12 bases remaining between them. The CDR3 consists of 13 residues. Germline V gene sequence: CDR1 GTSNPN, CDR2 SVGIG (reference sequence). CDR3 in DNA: TGTGCCTGGAAACTCTGGGCTGACTATGGCTACACCTTC. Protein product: CAWKLWADYGYTF.

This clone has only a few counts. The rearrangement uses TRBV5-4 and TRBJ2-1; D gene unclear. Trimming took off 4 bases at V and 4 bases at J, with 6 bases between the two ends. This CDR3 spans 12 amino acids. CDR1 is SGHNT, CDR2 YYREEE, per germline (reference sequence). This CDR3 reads CASSVQYNEQFF. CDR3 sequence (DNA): TGTGCCAGCAGCGTTCAGTACAATGAGCAGTTCTTC.

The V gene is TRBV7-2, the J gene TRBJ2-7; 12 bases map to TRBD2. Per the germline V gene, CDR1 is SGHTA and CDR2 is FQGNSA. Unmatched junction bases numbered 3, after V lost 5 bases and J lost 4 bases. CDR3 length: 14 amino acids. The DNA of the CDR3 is TGTGCCAGCAGCCTCACTAGCGGGAGGTACGAGCAGTACTTC. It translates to CASSLTSGRYEQYF.

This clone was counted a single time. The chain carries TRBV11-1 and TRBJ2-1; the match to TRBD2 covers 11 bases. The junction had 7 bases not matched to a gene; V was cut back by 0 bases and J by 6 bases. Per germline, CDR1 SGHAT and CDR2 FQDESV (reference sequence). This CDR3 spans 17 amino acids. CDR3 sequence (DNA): TGTGCCAGCAGCTTAGCCGGTACTAGCGGGAGAATCAATGAGCAGTTCTTC. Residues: CASSLAGTSGRINEQFF.

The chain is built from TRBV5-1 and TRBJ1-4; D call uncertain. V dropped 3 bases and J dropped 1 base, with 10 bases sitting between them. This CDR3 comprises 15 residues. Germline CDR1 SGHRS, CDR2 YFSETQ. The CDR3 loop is CASSSYGRTNEKLFF. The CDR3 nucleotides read TGCGCCAGCAGCTCATACGGGAGAACTAATGAAAAACTGTTTTTT.

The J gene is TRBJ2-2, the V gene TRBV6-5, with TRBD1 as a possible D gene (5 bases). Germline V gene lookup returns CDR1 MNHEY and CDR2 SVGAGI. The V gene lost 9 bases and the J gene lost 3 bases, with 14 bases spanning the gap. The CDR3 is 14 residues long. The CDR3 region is CASGKPGYTGELFF. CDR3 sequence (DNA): TGTGCCAGTGGGAAGCCAGGGTACACCGGGGAGCTGTTTTTT.

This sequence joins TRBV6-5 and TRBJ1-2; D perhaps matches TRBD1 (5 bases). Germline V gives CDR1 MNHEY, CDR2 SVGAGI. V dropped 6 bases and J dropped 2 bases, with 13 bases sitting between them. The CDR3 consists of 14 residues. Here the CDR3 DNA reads TGTGCCAGCAGCCGCACGGGACGGAACTATGGCTACACCTTC. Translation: CASSRTGRNYGYTF.

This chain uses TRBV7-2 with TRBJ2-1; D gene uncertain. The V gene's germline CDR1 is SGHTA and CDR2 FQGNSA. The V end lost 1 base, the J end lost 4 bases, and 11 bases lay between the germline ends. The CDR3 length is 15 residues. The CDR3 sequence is CASSLDGRWYNEQFF. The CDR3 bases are TGTGCCAGCAGCTTAGACGGACGGTGGTACAATGAGCAGTTCTTC.

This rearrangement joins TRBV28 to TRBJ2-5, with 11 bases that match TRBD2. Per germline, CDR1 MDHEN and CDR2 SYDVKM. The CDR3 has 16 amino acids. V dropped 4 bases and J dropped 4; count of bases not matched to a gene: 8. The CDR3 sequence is CASSSIAGGTRETQYF. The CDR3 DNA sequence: TGTGCCAGCAGTTCCATAGCGGGAGGGACTCGAGAGACCCAGTACTTC.

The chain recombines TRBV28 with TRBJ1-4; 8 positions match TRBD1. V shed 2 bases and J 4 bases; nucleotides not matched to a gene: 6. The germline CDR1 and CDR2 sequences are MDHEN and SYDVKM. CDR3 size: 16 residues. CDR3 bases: TGTGCCAGCAGTTTAATCCAGGGGGCACATAATGAAAAACTGTTTTTT. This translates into CASSLIQGAHNEKLFF. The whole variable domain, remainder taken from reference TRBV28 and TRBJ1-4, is DVKVTQSSRYLVKRTGEKVFLECVQDMDHENMFWYRQDPGLGLRLIYFSYDVKMKEKGDIPEGYSVSREKKERFSLILESASTNQTSMYLCASSLIQGAHNEKLFFGSGTQLSVL.

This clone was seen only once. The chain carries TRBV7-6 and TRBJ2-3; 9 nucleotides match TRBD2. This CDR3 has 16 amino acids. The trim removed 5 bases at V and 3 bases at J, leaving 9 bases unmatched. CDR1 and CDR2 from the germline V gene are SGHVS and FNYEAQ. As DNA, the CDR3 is TGTGCCAGCAGCGACCATAGCGGGAGCGGTACAGATACGCAGTATTTT. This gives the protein CASSDHSGSGTDTQYF.

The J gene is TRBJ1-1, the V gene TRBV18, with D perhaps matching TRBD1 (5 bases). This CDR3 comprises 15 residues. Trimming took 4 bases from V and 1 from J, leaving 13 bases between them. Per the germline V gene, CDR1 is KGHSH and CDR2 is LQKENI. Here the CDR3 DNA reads TGTGCCAGCTCACTTTCCGGGACGGGGAACACTGAAGCTTTCTTT. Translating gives CASSLSGTGNTEAFF.

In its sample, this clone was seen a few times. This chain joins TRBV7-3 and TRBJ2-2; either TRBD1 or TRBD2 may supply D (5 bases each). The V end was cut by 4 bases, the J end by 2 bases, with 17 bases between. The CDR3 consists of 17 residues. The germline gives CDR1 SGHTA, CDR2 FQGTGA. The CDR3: CASSSSPTGANTGELFF. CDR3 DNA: TGTGCCAGCAGCTCCTCCCCAACCGGGGCAAACACCGGGGAGCTGTTTTTT.

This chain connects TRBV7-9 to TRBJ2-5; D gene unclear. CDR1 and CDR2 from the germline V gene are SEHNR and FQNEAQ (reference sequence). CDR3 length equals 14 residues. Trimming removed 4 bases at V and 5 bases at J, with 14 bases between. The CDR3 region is CASSSQAGRETQYF. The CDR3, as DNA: TGTGCCAGCAGCTCCCAGGCCGGAAGGGAGACCCAGTACTTC.

The CDR3 nucleotides read TGTGCCAGCTCACCGCGGACAGGGGGCTCCTACAATGAGCAGTTCTTC. It specifies CASSPRTGGSYNEQFF. The chain recombines TRBV18 with TRBJ2-1, with 10 bases lining up with TRBD1. Germline assignment: CDR1 KGHSH and CDR2 LQKENI. V lost 3 bases, J lost 0 bases, and 2 bases stayed unmatched. CDR3 length equals 16 residues.